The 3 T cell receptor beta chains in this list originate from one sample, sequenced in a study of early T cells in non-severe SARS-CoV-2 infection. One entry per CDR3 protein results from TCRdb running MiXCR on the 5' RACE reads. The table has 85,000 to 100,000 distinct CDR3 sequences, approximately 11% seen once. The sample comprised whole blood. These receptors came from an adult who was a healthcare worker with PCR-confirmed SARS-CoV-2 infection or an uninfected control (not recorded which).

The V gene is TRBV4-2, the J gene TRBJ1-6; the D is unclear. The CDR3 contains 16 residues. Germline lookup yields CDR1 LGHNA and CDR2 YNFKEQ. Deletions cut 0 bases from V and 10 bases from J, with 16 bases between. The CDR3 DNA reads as TGTGCCAGCAGCCAAGACCTCGCGGTAGCTAGGTCACCCCTCCACTTT. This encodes CASSQDLAVARSPLHF.

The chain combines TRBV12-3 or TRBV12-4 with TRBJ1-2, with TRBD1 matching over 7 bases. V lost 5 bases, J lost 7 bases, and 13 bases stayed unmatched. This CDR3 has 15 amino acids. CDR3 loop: CASSQGDEVYGGYTF. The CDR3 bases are TGTGCCAGCAGTCAGGGGGATGAGGTTTATGGTGGCTACACCTTC.

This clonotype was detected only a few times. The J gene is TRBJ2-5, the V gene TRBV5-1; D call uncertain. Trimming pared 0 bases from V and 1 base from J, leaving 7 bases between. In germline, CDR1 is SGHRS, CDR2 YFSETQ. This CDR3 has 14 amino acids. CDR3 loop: CASSLGASQETQYF. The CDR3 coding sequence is TGCGCCAGCAGCTTGGGTGCCAGCCAAGAGACCCAGTACTTC.